This record covers a single TCR beta chain. These data come from a study of blood T cell repertoires in COVID-19. At the level of the study: Sources were T cells, B-cell-depleted T cells, or PBMCs; the material itself was cDNA or gDNA.

Original handling: From reference gene primer amplification, estimates of nucleated cell counts were derived. Profiling relied on immunoSEQ multiplex PCR, and the TCRdb table lists in-frame clones only, not all of them. From that table come the V and J calls and clone size; the DNA was used to work out D and trimming. The data show over 85,000 clones, over 80% seen once. The CDR3 extends over 14 amino acids. Per the germline V gene, CDR1 is KGHSH and CDR2 is LQKENI. V was pared by 6 bases and J by 4 bases, with 6 bases of the junction left unmatched. The V call is TRBV18, the J call TRBJ1-2; 9 bases match TRBD1. The TCR comes from a woman in her seventies with acute or convalescent COVID-19. The sequencing input was peripheral blood. In DNA form, the CDR3 reads TGTGCCAGCTCCGCGGGACAGGGAACCTATGGCTACACCTTC. Residues: CASSAGQGTYGYTF.